The 19 T cell receptor beta chains presented below share a single source sample, sequenced in a study of blood T cells in healthy people across ages. Combining a sample-barcoded 5' primer with a J-beta primer mix, a second PCR ran for about 7 to 11 cycles. One entry per CDR3 protein results from TCRdb running MiXCR on the 5' RACE reads. The sample includes about 1 million distinct CDR3 sequences, 35% to 50% of them seen just once. The sample was blood. The receptor source for this set is a woman in her fifties or sixties in good health.

This clonotype showed up many times. The gene calls are TRBV12-3 or TRBV12-4 and TRBJ2-7; possibly TRBD1 or TRBD2 for D (5 bases each). Between the trimmed V and J ends, which lost 5 bases and 2 bases, there was a span of 10 bases. This CDR3 has 13 residues. The DNA for the CDR3 is TGTGCCAGCAGTCCCGGGGCGGCCTACGAGCAGTACTTC. Translating it yields CASSPGAAYEQYF.

This clonotype was seen more than once but under ten times. The chain carries TRBV6-1 and TRBJ2-4; 8 bases agree with TRBD2. The J call may not be correct, given that the DNA end is closer to TRBJ2-7. The CDR3 covers 13 residues. The germline gives CDR1 MNHNS, CDR2 SASEGT. The CDR3 protein is CASSPGTRYEQYF. The CDR3 DNA reads as TGTGCCAGCAGTCCCGGGACTAGATACGAGCAGTACTTC.

This clonotype was recorded a few times. The V gene is TRBV6-6, the J gene TRBJ2-4; a weak D match, TRBD1 (6 bases). The DNA matches TRBJ2-7 better at its end, which makes the J call doubtful. This CDR3 spans 14 amino acids. The germline gives CDR1 MNHNY, CDR2 SVGAGI (reference sequence). CDR3 DNA sequence: TGTGCCAGCACCACGGGGACATTCGGGTCCGAGCAGTACTTC. Translated, it gives CASTTGTFGSEQYF.

A few counts support this clonotype. V usage is TRBV9 and J usage is TRBJ2-3; no definite D call. This CDR3 is 16 amino acids long. Germline lookup yields CDR1 SGDLS and CDR2 YYNGEE. The germline V and J ends were trimmed by 4 bases and 2 bases, with 17 bases remaining between them. CDR3 region: CASSLLGSRTTDTQYF. The DNA for the CDR3 is TGTGCCAGCAGCCTCTTGGGTAGCCGTACCACAGATACGCAGTATTTT.

The chain joins TRBV20-1 to TRBJ2-3; 10 nucleotides align to TRBD2. The CDR3 spans 15 residues. J was trimmed by 5 bases and V by 0 bases; bases with no gene match: 5. Germline V gene lookup returns CDR1 DFQATT and CDR2 SNEGSKA (reference sequence). In DNA, the CDR3 is TGCAGTGCTAGAGAGCCGGGACTAGCGATAGATACGCAGTATTTT. Translated, it gives CSAREPGLAIDTQYF.

The sample holds a few counts of this clonotype. The chain employs TRBV4-2 and TRBJ2-7; the match to TRBD2 covers 12 bases. Germline V gene data show CDR1 as LGHNA and CDR2 as YNFKEQ. The CDR3 is made up of 16 amino acids. Trimming took 4 bases from V and 5 from J; bases not matched to a gene: 9. In nucleotides, the CDR3 is TGTGCCAGCAGCCCGACCGGACTAGCGGGAAGTGACGAGCAGTACTTC. It codes for CASSPTGLAGSDEQYF.

This chain uses TRBV2 with TRBJ2-1; TRBD2 agrees at 10 bases. After removal of 4 bases from V and 3 bases from J, the junction contained 9 bases not matched to a gene. The CDR3 has 17 residues. CDR1 SNHLY and CDR2 FYNNEI come from the germline V gene. The CDR3 is CASSGTSGRRSYNEQFF. For the CDR3, the DNA is TGTGCCAGCAGTGGGACTAGCGGTCGTAGAAGCTACAATGAGCAGTTCTTC.

The chain couples TRBV12-3 or TRBV12-4 to TRBJ2-4; TRBD1 is a possible D gene (5 bases). The CDR3 totals 15 residues. The V end was cut by 5 bases, the J end by 0 bases, with 11 bases between. The CDR3 loop is CASSRGELAKNIQYF. CDR3 DNA sequence: TGTGCCAGCAGTAGGGGTGAACTAGCCAAAAACATTCAGTACTTC.

The chain uses TRBV12-5 and TRBJ2-2; D remains unclear. CDR3 length equals 12 residues. V was pared by 2 bases and J by 5 bases, with 3 bases between. Germline CDR1 LGHNT, CDR2 FRNRAP. The CDR3 coding sequence is TGTGCTAGTGGTTTGCATACCGGGGAGCTGTTTTTT. It encodes CASGLHTGELFF.

The chain couples TRBV12-3 or TRBV12-4 to TRBJ1-6, with D unclear. The V and J ends lost 1 base and 6 bases respectively, with 4 bases between them. CDR3 length: 13 amino acids. The CDR3 DNA is TGTGCCAGCAGTTTAGGGGTTAATTCACCCCTCCACTTT. Translating it yields CASSLGVNSPLHF.

This clonotype has only a few counts. The chain is built from TRBV12-3 or TRBV12-4 and TRBJ2-7; perhaps TRBD1 as D (6 bases). Trimming pared 4 bases from V and 6 bases from J, leaving 22 bases between. The CDR3 has 16 amino acids. The CDR3 coding sequence is TGTGCCAGCAGTTCAGGTGGCAGGGGCGGTTTAAGCGAGCAGTACTTC. Translated, it gives CASSSGGRGGLSEQYF.

The genes are TRBV12-5 and TRBJ2-7; tentatively, D is TRBD2 (6 bases). The DNA matches TRBJ2-5 better at its end, which makes the J call doubtful. Germline V gene data show CDR1 as LGHNT and CDR2 as FRNRAP. CDR3 size: 13 residues. The DNA for the CDR3 is TGTGCTAGTGGTCCGGGACTGTCAGAGACCCAGTACTTC. This encodes CASGPGLSETQYF.

The chain links TRBV7-9 to TRBJ2-1; 9 bases map to TRBD1. V lost 4 bases, J lost 5 bases, and 6 bases stayed unmatched. There are 15 residues in the CDR3. Germline V gene data show CDR1 as SEHNR and CDR2 as FQNEAQ (reference sequence). The CDR3 DNA follows: TGTGCCAGCAGCTCTGACAGGGGGAACGACAATGAGCAGTTCTTC. Translating gives CASSSDRGNDNEQFF.

This rearrangement joins TRBV9 to TRBJ1-2; 9 nucleotides line up with TRBD1. The germline V gene encodes CDR1 SGDLS and CDR2 YYNGEE. Trimming removed 0 bases from V and 5 bases from J; junction bases left unmatched: 2. This CDR3 spans 14 amino acids. CDR3 in DNA: TGTGCCAGCAGCGTAGCTGGGACAGGGTATGGCTACACCTTC. Amino acids: CASSVAGTGYGYTF. Based on the CDR3 plus reference TRBV9 and TRBJ1-2, the full variable domain is DSGVTQTPKHLITATGQRVTLRCSPRSGDLSVYWYQQSLDQGLQFLIQYYNGEERAKGNILERFSAQQFPDLHSELNLSSLELGDSALYFCASSVAGTGYGYTFGSGTRLTVV.

The rearrangement links TRBV28 to TRBJ2-5; 7 bases line up with TRBD1. Germline loops: CDR1 MDHEN, CDR2 SYDVKM. This CDR3 contains 14 residues. The V gene end was trimmed by 5 bases and the J gene end by 4 bases; junction bases not matched to a gene: 7. The CDR3: CASSAGGEGETQYF. The CDR3 nucleotides are TGTGCCAGCAGTGCAGGGGGTGAGGGAGAGACCCAGTACTTC.

The V call is TRBV7-9, the J call TRBJ1-2, with D hard to call. Germline assignment: CDR1 SEHNR and CDR2 FQNEAQ (reference sequence). V lost 6 bases and J 0 bases, leaving 8 bases between the germline ends. This CDR3 comprises 13 residues. The CDR3 DNA reads as TGTGCCAGCAGTCAAGTCACTAACTATGGCTACACCTTC. Translated, it gives CASSQVTNYGYTF.

This clonotype was observed at least ten times. V usage is TRBV7-6 and J usage is TRBJ1-4; the D is unclear. The CDR3 contains 16 residues. V was clipped by 5 bases and J by 5 bases, with 18 bases between them. Germline CDR1 SGHVS, CDR2 FNYEAQ. The CDR3 loop is CASSPLIGAANEKLFF. The CDR3 coding sequence is TGTGCCAGCAGCCCCTTGATAGGAGCCGCAAATGAAAAACTGTTTTTT.

The chain recombines TRBV27 with TRBJ1-6; tentative D call: TRBD1 (6 bases). Per germline, CDR1 MNHEY and CDR2 SMNVEV (reference sequence). This CDR3 region has 15 residues. Between the trimmed V and J ends, which lost 6 bases and 8 bases, there was a span of 17 bases. The CDR3 loop reads CASRPTGRLDSPLHF. As DNA, the CDR3 is TGTGCCAGCAGACCCACAGGGCGTCTCGATTCACCCCTCCACTTT.

The sample holds a few counts of this clonotype. The CDR3: CASSDQGRGEFF. The CDR3 nucleotides read TGCGCCAGCAGTGATCAGGGCAGGGGAGAGTTCTTC. The chain uses TRBV10-1 and TRBJ2-1; TRBD1 might be the D (6 bases). Germline V gives CDR1 WNHNN, CDR2 SYGVQD (reference sequence). V lost 3 bases, J lost 14 bases, and 14 bases lay in between. This CDR3 comprises 12 residues.